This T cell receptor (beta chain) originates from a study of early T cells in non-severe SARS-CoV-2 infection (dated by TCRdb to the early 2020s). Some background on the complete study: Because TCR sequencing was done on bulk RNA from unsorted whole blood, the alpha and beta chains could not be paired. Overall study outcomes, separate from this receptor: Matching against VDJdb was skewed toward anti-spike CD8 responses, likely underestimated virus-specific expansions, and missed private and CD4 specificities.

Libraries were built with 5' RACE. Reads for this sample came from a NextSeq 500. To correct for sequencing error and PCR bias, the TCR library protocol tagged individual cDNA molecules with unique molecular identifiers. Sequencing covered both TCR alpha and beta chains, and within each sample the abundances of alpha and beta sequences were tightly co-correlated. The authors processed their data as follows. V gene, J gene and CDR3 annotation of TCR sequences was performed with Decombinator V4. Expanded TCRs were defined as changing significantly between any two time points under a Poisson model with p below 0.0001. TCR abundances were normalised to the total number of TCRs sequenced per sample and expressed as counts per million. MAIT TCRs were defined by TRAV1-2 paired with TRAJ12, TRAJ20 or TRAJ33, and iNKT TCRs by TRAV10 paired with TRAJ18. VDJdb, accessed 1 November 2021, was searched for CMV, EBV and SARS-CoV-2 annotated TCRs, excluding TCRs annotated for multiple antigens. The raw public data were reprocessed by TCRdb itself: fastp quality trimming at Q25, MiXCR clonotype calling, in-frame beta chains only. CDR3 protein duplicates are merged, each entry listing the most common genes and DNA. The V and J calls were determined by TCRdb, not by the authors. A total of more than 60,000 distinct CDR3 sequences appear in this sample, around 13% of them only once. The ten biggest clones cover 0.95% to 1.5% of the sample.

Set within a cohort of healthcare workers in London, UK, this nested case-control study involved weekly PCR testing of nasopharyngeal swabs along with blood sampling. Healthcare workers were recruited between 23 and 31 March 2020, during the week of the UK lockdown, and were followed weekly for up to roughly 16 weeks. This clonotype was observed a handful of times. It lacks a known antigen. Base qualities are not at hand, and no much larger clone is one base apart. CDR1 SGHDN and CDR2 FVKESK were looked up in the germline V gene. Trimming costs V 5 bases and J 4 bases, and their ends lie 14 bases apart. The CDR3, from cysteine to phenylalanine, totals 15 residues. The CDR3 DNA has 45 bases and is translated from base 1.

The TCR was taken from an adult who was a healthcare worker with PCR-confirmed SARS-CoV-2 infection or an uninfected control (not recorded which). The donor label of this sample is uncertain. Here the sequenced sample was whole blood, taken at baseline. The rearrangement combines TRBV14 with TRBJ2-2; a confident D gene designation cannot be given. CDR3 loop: CASSSVWKATGELFF. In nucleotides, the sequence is TGTGCCAGCAGCAGTGTTTGGAAGGCCACCGGGGAGCTGTTTTTT.